This T cell receptor (beta chain) was sequenced for a study of control samples from healthy donors and cancer patients. From germline, CDR1 is SGHAT and CDR2 FQDESV (reference sequence). V lost 1 base, J lost 1 base, and 7 bases lay in between. CDR3 size: 14 residues. Sequencing was performed with immunoSEQ multiplex PCR; in TCRdb, only in-frame clones are kept and a portion is missing. This table has approximately 170,000 clones, 85% to 90% appearing once. The sequencing input was blood. The sequence came from a woman aged 30 to 39 in good health. V usage is TRBV11-1 and J usage is TRBJ1-1; D not resolved. The CDR3 here is CASSLEIKNTEAFF. The CDR3 DNA reads as TGTGCCAGCAGCTTAGAGATCAAGAACACTGAAGCTTTCTTT.